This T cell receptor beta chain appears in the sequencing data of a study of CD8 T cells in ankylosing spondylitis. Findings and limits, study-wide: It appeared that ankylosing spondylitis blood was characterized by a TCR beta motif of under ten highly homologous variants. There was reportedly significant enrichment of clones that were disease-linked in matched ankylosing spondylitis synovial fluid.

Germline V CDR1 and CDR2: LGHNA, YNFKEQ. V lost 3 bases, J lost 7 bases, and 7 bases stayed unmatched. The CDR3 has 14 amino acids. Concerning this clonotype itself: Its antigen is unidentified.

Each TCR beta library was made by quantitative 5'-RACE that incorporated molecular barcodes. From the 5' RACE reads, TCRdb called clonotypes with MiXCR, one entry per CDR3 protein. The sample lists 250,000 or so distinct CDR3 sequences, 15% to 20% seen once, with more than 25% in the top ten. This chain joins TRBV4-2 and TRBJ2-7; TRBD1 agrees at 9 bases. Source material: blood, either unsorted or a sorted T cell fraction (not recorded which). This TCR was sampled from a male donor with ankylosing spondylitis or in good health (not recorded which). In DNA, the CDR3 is TGTGCCAGCAGCCATGCACAGGGGGCAGGAGAGCAGTACTTC. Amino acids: CASSHAQGAGEQYF.